This T cell receptor beta chain was found in a study of response to subunit inactivated influenza vaccine. General study findings and limits: There was a suggestion from the authors that each seasonal influenza vaccination recruits few new T cells.

The CDR3 covers 15 residues. V shed 4 bases and J 4 bases; nucleotides not matched to a gene: 13. CDR1 and CDR2 (germline): DFQATT, SNEGSKA (reference sequence). This clonotype was found a few times. Antigen: not known. One entry per CDR3 protein results from TCRdb running MiXCR on the RT-PCR reads. Seen here are roughly 630,000 distinct CDR3 sequences, about 15% observed once, and the top ten hold 7.6%. This chain joins TRBV20-1 and TRBJ2-7; TRBD2 aligns across 7 bases. This clonotype was sampled from a man aged 45-65 years who received an inactivated influenza vaccine. Sequenced here: PBMCs from blood, sampled 14 days before vaccination. The CDR3 is CSATPLAGVIYEQYF. CDR3 bases: TGCAGTGCTACCCCCTTGGCGGGAGTGATATACGAGCAGTACTTC.